The 13 T cell receptor beta chains below all came from one sample that was sequenced in a study of T cell responses to AZD1222 COVID-19 vaccine. Generated by immunoSEQ multiplex PCR, the TCRdb table keeps only in-frame clones and is missing some. The profile covers about 110,000 clones, with approximately 90% appearing a single time and roughly 15% taken by the ten largest. Sequenced here: peripheral blood, sampled 28 days after the second AZD1222 dose. These receptors originate from an adult who received the AZD1222 COVID-19 vaccine.

The CDR3 bases are TGTGCCAGCAGCCGATTGGGGGTTGACTTTGAACCGGCTTTCTTT. This encodes CASSRLGVDFEPAFF. This chain connects TRBV5-4 to TRBJ1-1, with D possibly being TRBD1 (5 bases). The CDR3 extends over 15 amino acids. Germline V gene sequence: CDR1 SGHNT, CDR2 YYREEE (reference sequence). Deletions cut 4 bases from V and 11 bases from J, with 24 bases between.

The V call is TRBV18, the J call TRBJ1-1, with D tentatively TRBD1 (5 bases). V was pared by 2 bases and J by 4 bases, with 14 bases between. The CDR3 sequence is 15 residues long. Germline CDR1 KGHSH, CDR2 LQKENI. This chain's CDR3 is CASSPEMGGVTEAFF. DNA for the CDR3: TGTGCCAGCTCACCAGAGATGGGGGGGGTCACTGAAGCTTTCTTT.

This chain's CDR3 is CASSEDSQETQYF. The CDR3 DNA is TGTGCCAGCAGTGAAGACAGCCAAGAGACCCAGTACTTC. The V gene is TRBV2, the J gene TRBJ2-5; D is unresolved. The CDR3 consists of 13 residues. V shed 1 base and J shed 1 base, with 4 bases lying between them. Germline lookup yields CDR1 SNHLY and CDR2 FYNNEI.

The chain has TRBV5-1 and TRBJ2-3; 11 nucleotides line up with TRBD2. CDR3 length: 16 residues. Germline assignment: CDR1 SGHRS and CDR2 YFSETQ. V gave up 3 bases and J gave up 2 bases; unmatched junction bases: 5. This CDR3 reads CASSSLAGGNTDTQYF. CDR3 DNA sequence: TGCGCCAGCAGCTCTCTAGCGGGAGGTAACACAGATACGCAGTATTTT.

The gene calls are TRBV2 and TRBJ2-3; 8 nucleotides line up with TRBD2. After removal of 6 bases from V and 0 bases from J, the junction contained 5 bases not matched to a gene. Germline lookup yields CDR1 SNHLY and CDR2 FYNNEI. The CDR3 sequence is 15 residues long. The CDR3, as DNA: TGTGCCAGCAGGATAACTAGCGGAAGCACAGATACGCAGTATTTT. The encoded protein is CASRITSGSTDTQYF.

The chain combines TRBV2 with TRBJ1-3, with D maybe TRBD1 (6 bases). The length of the CDR3 is 14 residues. Germline CDR1 is SNHLY and CDR2 is FYNNEI. V was clipped by 4 bases and J by 4 bases, with 11 bases between them. The CDR3 here is CASSVQGWGNTIYF. CDR3 in DNA: TGTGCCAGCAGTGTACAGGGTTGGGGAAACACCATATATTTT. The complete variable domain, with remaining parts taken from reference TRBV2 and TRBJ1-3, reads EPEVTQTPSHQVTQMGQEVILRCVPISNHLYFYWYRQILGQKVEFLVSFYNNEISEKSEIFDDQFSVERPDGSNFTLKIRSTKLEDSAMYFCASSVQGWGNTIYFGEGSWLTVV.

The chain links TRBV12-3 or TRBV12-4 to TRBJ2-1, with D unclear. The CDR3 runs 13 residues. V lost 1 base and J 1 base, leaving 2 bases between the germline ends. CDR3 coding DNA: TGTGCCAGCAGTTTAGGGTCCTACAATGAGCAGTTCTTC. Encoded protein: CASSLGSYNEQFF.

The V gene is TRBV4-1, the J gene TRBJ2-5; 9 bases line up with TRBD1. Germline values: CDR1 MGHRA, CDR2 YSYEKL. J was trimmed by 5 bases and V by 5 bases; bases with no gene match: 15. The CDR3 is made up of 17 amino acids. CDR3 sequence: CASSSSTGTGREETQYF. The CDR3, as DNA: TGCGCCAGCAGCTCATCAACCGGGACAGGGAGGGAGGAGACCCAGTACTTC.

The gene calls are TRBV4-1 and TRBJ2-5; 8 nucleotides agree with TRBD1. V was clipped by 1 base and J by 2 bases; unmatched bases: 0. This CDR3 region has 14 residues. Per the germline V gene, CDR1 is MGHRA and CDR2 is YSYEKL. The CDR3: CASSQGDRQETQYF. The DNA of the CDR3 is TGCGCCAGCAGCCAAGGGGACAGGCAAGAGACCCAGTACTTC.

This chain links TRBV2 with TRBJ1-1; D is ambiguous. Germline V gives CDR1 SNHLY, CDR2 FYNNEI. The CDR3 length is 12 residues. V lost 6 bases and J 1 base, leaving 6 bases between the germline ends. Written as DNA, the CDR3 is TGTGCCAGCAGAGTCCAGAACACTGAAGCTTTCTTT. Its protein product is CASRVQNTEAFF.

The chain combines TRBV19 with TRBJ2-5, with TRBD2 matching over 7 bases. Trimming cost V 6 bases and J 4 bases; bases outside gene matches: 5. The CDR3 length is 13 residues. Germline CDR1 is LNHDA and CDR2 is SQIVND (reference sequence). The CDR3 bases are TGTGCCAGTAGGGGGGGGGTCGGAGAGACCCAGTACTTC. Encoded protein: CASRGGVGETQYF.

The V and J genes are TRBV3-1 (or the pseudogene TRBV3-2) and TRBJ1-1; perhaps TRBD1 as D (5 bases). Trimming shortened V by 4 bases and J by 4 bases, and 16 bases separated the two germline ends. Per the germline V gene, CDR1 is LGHDT and CDR2 is YNNKEL (reference sequence). The CDR3 totals 15 residues. DNA of the CDR3: TGTGCCAGCAGCCGGGTCGGGGGAATGGGCACTGAAGCTTTCTTT. This translates into CASSRVGGMGTEAFF.

This sequence joins TRBV5-1 and TRBJ2-5; unclear D gene. Trimming took 4 bases from V and 2 from J, leaving 6 bases between them. CDR1 and CDR2 from the germline V gene are SGHRS and YFSETQ. The CDR3 is 12 amino acids. The CDR3 region is CASSTQQETQYF. In DNA form, the CDR3 reads TGCGCCAGCAGCACACAGCAAGAGACCCAGTACTTC. The whole variable domain, remainder taken from reference TRBV5-1 and TRBJ2-5, is KAGVTQTPRYLIKTRGQQVTLSCSPISGHRSVSWYQQTPGQGLQFLFEYFSETQRNKGNFPGRFSGRQFSNSRSEMNVSTLELGDSALYLCASSTQQETQYFGPGTRLLVL.